This T cell receptor (beta chain) was sequenced during a study of T cell changes during pregnancy in multiple sclerosis. V shed 3 bases, J shed 7 bases, and the junction held 7 bases outside the gene matches. The germline V gene has CDR1 LNHDA and CDR2 SQIVND (reference sequence). This CDR3 has 15 amino acids. This table comes from immunoSEQ multiplex PCR, and its TCRdb copy is limited to in-frame clones, with some not included. Of roughly 64,000 clones listed, more than 90% are singletons. The sequences come from peripheral blood, collected in the second trimester of pregnancy. V usage is TRBV19 and J usage is TRBJ2-1; 9 nucleotides line up with TRBD2. This TCR was sampled from a female donor with multiple sclerosis, enrolled in a pregnancy study. The CDR3 sequence is CASSITQAGGNEQFF. CDR3 DNA sequence: TGTGCCAGTAGTATTACACAAGCGGGAGGTAATGAGCAGTTCTTC.